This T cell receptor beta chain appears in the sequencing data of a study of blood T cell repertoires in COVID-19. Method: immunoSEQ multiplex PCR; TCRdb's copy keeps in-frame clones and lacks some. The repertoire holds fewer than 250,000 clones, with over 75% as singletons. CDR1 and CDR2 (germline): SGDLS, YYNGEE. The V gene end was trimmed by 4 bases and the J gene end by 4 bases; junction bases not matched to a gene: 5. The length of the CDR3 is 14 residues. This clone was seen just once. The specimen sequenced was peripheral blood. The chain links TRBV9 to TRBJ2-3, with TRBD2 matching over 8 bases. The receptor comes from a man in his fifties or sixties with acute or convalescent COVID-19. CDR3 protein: CASSPGGSADTQYF. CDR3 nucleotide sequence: TGTGCCAGCAGCCCGGGGGGGTCGGCAGATACGCAGTATTTT.